The sequence of this T cell receptor (beta chain) was determined in a study of cytomegalovirus exposure and HLA in healthy donors. Whole-study results and caveats: CMV serostatus was the only recorded immune exposure for donors.

Note on this clone: The target antigen is unknown.

With 60 Vbeta and 13 Jbeta primers, the PCR was carried out. Profiled with immunoSEQ multiplex PCR; TCRdb holds only in-frame clones, not every one. This sample carries approximately 130,000 clones, with less than 2.5% going to the ten biggest clones. The CDR3 covers 17 residues. The junction had 15 bases not matched to a gene; V was cut back by 4 bases and J by 4 bases. The V gene's germline CDR1 is SGHNT and CDR2 YYREEE (reference sequence). The receptor was isolated from a woman in her fifties or sixties in good health and CMV-seronegative. Source material: PBMCs. The rearrangement links TRBV5-4 to TRBJ1-2, with 8 bases fitting TRBD1. The CDR3 DNA reads TGTGCCAGCAGCCCCTCGGGGGCGGCAGGGGGCATCTATGGCTACACCTTC. It specifies CASSPSGAAGGIYGYTF.